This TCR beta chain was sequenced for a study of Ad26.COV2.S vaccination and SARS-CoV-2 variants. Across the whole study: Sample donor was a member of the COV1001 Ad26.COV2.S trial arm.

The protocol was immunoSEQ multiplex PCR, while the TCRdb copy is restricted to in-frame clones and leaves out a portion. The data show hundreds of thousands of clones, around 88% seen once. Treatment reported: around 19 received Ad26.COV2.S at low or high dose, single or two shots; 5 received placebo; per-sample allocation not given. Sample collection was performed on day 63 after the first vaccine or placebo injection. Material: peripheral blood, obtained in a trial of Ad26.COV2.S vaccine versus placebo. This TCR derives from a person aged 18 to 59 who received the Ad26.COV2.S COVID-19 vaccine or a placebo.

Here the CDR3 DNA reads TGCGCCAGCAGTCCGGACAGCGCCGGGGAGCTGTTTTTT. Protein product: CASSPDSAGELFF. This sequence joins TRBV5-1 and TRBJ2-2; perhaps TRBD1 as D (6 bases). CDR3 length: 13 residues. Germline V lookup: CDR1 SGHRS, CDR2 YFSETQ. The V and J ends lost 5 bases and 6 bases respectively, with 11 bases between them.